This TCR beta chain was obtained from a study of CD8 T cells in ankylosing spondylitis. About this clonotype itself: No antigen is known for it.

In TCRdb, the 5' RACE reads were re-called with MiXCR into one record per CDR3 protein. The data show about 800,000 distinct CDR3 sequences, with roughly 12% seen just once and less than 0.65% held by the top ten. Study outcomes and limitations: Disease-linked clones proved CD8+ and comparatively uncommon in peripheral blood. Some motif variants were previously reported in reactive arthritis synovial fluid and blood. Typical of ankylosing spondylitis blood, it appeared, was a TCR beta motif of 7 or 8 highly homologous variants.

The CDR3 is made up of 14 amino acids. CDR1 is DFQATT, CDR2 SNEGSKA, per germline (reference sequence). The V gene end was trimmed by 5 bases and the J gene end by 8 bases; junction bases not matched to a gene: 10. The chain couples TRBV20-1 to TRBJ1-4, with 8 bases matching TRBD1. Material: blood, either unsorted or a sorted T cell fraction (not recorded which). This sequence was found in a male donor with ankylosing spondylitis. The CDR3 region is CSAAGGLSAEKLFF. DNA of the CDR3: TGCAGTGCTGCAGGGGGCTTGTCTGCGGAAAAACTGTTTTTT.